This T cell receptor (beta chain) was recovered during a study of blood T cells in healthy people across ages. This clonotype showed up just a few times. Possible read error: a much larger clone is one base away. Sample-barcoded 5' priming and a J-beta primer mix drove a second PCR of about 6 to 12 cycles. TCRdb reprocessed the 5' RACE reads with MiXCR, giving one entry per CDR3 protein. The sample holds around 870,000 distinct CDR3 sequences, more than 25% seen once. This TCR derives from a woman of 80 years or more in good health. Sequencing was performed on blood.

CDR3 nucleotides: TGTGCCAGCAGCTGTGAGACAGGGGGGAATGAGCAGTTCTTC. Its translation is CASSCETGGNEQFF. The chain carries TRBV7-9 and TRBJ2-1, with 9 bases identical to TRBD1. The CDR3 totals 14 residues. Germline CDR1 and CDR2: SEHNR and FQNEAQ (reference sequence). Unmatched junction bases numbered 5, after V lost 4 bases and J lost 7 bases. The variable domain in full, with the rest retrieved from reference TRBV7-9 and TRBJ2-1, is DTGVSQNPRHKITKRGQNVTFRCDPISEHNRLYWYRQTLGQGPEFLTYFQNEAQLEKSRLLSDRFSAERPKGSFSTLEIQRTEQGDSAMYLCASSCETGGNEQFFGPGTRLTVL.